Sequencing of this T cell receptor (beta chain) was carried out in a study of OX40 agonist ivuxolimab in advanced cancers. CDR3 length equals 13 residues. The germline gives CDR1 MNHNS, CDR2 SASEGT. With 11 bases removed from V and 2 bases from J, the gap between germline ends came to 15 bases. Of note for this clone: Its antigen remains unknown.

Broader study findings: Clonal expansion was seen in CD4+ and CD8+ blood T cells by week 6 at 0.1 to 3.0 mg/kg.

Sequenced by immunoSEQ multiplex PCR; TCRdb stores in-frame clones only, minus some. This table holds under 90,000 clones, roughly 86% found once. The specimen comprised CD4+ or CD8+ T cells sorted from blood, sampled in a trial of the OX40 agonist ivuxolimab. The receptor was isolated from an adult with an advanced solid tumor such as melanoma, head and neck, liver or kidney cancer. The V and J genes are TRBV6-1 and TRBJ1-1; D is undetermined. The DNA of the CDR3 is TGTGCCGTAAAGGGAGTCCAAAACACTGAAGCTTTCTTT. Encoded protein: CAVKGVQNTEAFF.